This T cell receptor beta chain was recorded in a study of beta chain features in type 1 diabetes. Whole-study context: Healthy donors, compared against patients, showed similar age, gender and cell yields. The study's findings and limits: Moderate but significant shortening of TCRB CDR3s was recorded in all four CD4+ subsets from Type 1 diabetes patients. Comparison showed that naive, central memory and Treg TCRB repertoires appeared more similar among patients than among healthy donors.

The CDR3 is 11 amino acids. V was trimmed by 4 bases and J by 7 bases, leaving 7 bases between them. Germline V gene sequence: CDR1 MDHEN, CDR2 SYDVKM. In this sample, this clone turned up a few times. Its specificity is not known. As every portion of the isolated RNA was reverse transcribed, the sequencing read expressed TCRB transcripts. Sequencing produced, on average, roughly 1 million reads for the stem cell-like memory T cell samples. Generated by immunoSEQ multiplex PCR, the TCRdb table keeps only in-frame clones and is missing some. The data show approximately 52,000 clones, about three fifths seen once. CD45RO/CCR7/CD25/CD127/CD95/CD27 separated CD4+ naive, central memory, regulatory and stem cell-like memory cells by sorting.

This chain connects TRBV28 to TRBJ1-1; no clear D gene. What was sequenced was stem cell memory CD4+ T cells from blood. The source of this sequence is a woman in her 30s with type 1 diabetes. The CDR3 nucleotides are TGTGCCAGCAGTTATCGACTTGAAGCTTTCTTT. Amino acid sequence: CASSYRLEAFF.